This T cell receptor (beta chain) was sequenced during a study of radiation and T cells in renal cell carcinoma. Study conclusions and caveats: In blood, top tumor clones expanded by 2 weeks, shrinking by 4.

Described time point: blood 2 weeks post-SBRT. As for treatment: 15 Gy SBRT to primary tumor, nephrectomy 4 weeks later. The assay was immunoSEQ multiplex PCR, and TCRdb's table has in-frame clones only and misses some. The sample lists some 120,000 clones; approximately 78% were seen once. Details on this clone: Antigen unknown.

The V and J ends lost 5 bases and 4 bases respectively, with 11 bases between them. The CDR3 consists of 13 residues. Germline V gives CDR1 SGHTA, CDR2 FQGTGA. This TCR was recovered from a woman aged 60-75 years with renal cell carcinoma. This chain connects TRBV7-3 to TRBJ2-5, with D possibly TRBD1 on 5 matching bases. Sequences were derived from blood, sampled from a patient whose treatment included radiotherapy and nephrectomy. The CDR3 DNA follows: TGTGCCAGCAGCGTAGGGGTCGTAGAGACCCAGTACTTC. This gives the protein CASSVGVVETQYF.